These T cell receptor beta chains were read from a single sample in a study of molecular identifiers for immune sequencing clone quantification. Each CDR3 protein is one row after TCRdb ran MiXCR on the PCR reads. Of about 54,000 distinct CDR3 sequences listed, under 30% were seen once; the top ten hold 1.5% to 2%. Sequenced material: naive CD8+ T cells from blood, with Jurkat cell RNA spiked in. Source of these receptors: a human donor in good health. Some libraries in this study had Jurkat cell RNA spiked in. The CDR3 runs from the conserved cysteine through the conserved F or W. D genes are given only for firm matches. A row's size may be missing; if present it is once, few, many or a size class.

TRBJ1-4 | 14 | . | few | TRBV12-3/TRBV12-4 | CASSYERGYEKLFF | TGTGCCAGCAGTTACGAGAGGGGGTATGAAAAACTGTTTTTT
TRBJ2-7 | 15 | . | many | TRBV23-1 | CASSQEFPSSYEQYF | TGCGCCAGCAGTCAAGAGTTTCCGAGCTCCTACGAGCAGTACTTC
TRBJ1-1 | 15 | . | many | TRBV4-1 | CASSQEVRAQTEAFF | TGCGCCAGCAGCCAAGAAGTCAGGGCGCAAACTGAAGCTTTCTTT
TRBJ1-4 | 15 | TRBD1 | many | TRBV7-9 | CASSTDRGVYEKLFF | TGTGCCAGCAGTACCGACAGGGGAGTTTATGAAAAACTGTTTTTT
TRBJ2-5 | 17 | . | few | TRBV20-1 | CSAVEQDPRPDEETQYF | TGCAGTGCTGTTGAGCAGGACCCCCGGCCGGATGAAGAGACCCAGTACTTC
TRBJ2-3 | 16 | . | many | TRBV5-1 | CASSQNGWLVTDTQYF | TGCGCCAGCAGCCAAAACGGATGGCTGGTCACAGATACGCAGTATTTT
TRBJ2-7 | 15 | TRBD2 | many | TRBV7-6 | CASSPFRGGSYEQYF | TGTGCCAGCAGCCCCTTTCGGGGGGGTTCCTACGAGCAGTACTTC
TRBJ2-2 | 14 | . | many | TRBV4-3 | CASSQDQNTGELFF | TGCGCCAGCAGCCAAGATCAGAACACCGGGGAGCTGTTTTTT
TRBJ1-2 | 16 | . | . | TRBV3-1 | CASSESGQQTLHGYTF | TGTGCCAGCAGCGAAAGCGGACAGCAGACCCTGCATGGCTACACCTTC
TRBJ2-6 | 18 | TRBD1 | . | TRBV5-4 | CASSLDRVTLSGANVLTF | TGTGCCAGCAGCCTGGACAGGGTTACCCTCTCTGGGGCCAACGTCCTGACTTTC
TRBJ2-3 | 12 | . | many | TRBV12-3/TRBV12-4 | CASSFYGDTQYF | TGTGCCAGCAGTTTTTACGGAGATACGCAGTATTTT
TRBJ2-5 | 18 | TRBD2 | . | TRBV7-6 | CASSPRTSGGEYQETQYF | TGTGCCAGCAGCCCGAGGACTAGCGGGGGGGAGTACCAAGAGACCCAGTACTTC
TRBJ1-2 | 11 | . | . | TRBV20-1 | CSARPPLGYTF | TGCAGTGCTAGACCCCCCCTTGGCTACACCTTC
TRBJ2-5 | 15 | . | . | TRBV10-2 | CASSESGSGGETQYF | TGCGCCAGCAGTGAGTCTGGTAGCGGAGGGGAGACCCAGTACTTC
TRBJ1-5 | 17 | TRBD1 | . | TRBV6-1 | CASEPGQGLYSNQPQHF | TGTGCCAGCGAACCGGGACAGGGGCTGTATAGCAATCAGCCCCAGCATTTT
TRBJ1-2 | 14 | . | few | TRBV2 | CATSRLGLRYGYTF | TGTGCCACCTCTCGTCTGGGTTTACGTTATGGCTACACCTTC
TRBJ2-7 | 12 | . | few | TRBV6-2/TRBV6-3 | CASSETSNEQYF | TGTGCCAGCAGTGAAACTAGCAACGAGCAGTACTTC
TRBJ1-5 | 14 | . | . | TRBV5-1 | CASSLGGSKQPQHF | TGCGCCAGCAGCTTGGGGGGGAGCAAGCAGCCCCAGCATTTT
TRBJ1-2 | 15 | . | many | TRBV6-5 | CASSYGPDSNYGYTF | TGTGCCAGCAGTTACGGGCCCGACAGTAACTATGGCTACACCTTC
TRBJ1-1 | 14 | . | many | TRBV19 | CASSYDGRTLEAFF | TGTGCCAGCAGCTATGATGGTCGTACCCTTGAAGCTTTCTTT
TRBJ2-5 | 16 | . | . | TRBV19 | CASSIGLVKWGETQYF | TGTGCCAGTAGTATAGGGTTGGTAAAGTGGGGAGAGACCCAGTACTTC
TRBJ1-1 | 16 | . | few | TRBV21-1 | CASSQDGVYMNTEAFF | TGTGCCAGCAGCCAGGATGGGGTATACATGAACACTGAAGCTTTCTTT
TRBJ2-7 | 15 | . | many | TRBV19 | CASSMSDSNSYEQYF | TGTGCCAGTAGTATGTCGGACAGCAACTCCTACGAGCAGTACTTC
TRBJ2-7 | 15 | TRBD2 | many | TRBV5-6 | CASSLGTSGVYEQYF | TGTGCCAGCAGCTTGGGGACTAGCGGGGTCTACGAGCAGTACTTC
TRBJ1-5 | 16 | . | . | TRBV6-2/TRBV6-3 | CASSYGRGEIRQPQHF | TGTGCCAGCAGTTACGGCAGGGGCGAGATTAGACAGCCCCAGCATTTT
TRBJ1-1 | 14 | TRBD1 | many | TRBV4-3 | CASSQQGAYTEAFF | TGCGCCAGCAGCCAACAGGGGGCATACACTGAAGCTTTCTTT
TRBJ1-2 | 17 | . | few | TRBV7-2 | CASSESAWGGTAAGYTF | TGTGCCAGCAGCGAGAGTGCCTGGGGAGGGACGGCGGCGGGCTACACCTTC